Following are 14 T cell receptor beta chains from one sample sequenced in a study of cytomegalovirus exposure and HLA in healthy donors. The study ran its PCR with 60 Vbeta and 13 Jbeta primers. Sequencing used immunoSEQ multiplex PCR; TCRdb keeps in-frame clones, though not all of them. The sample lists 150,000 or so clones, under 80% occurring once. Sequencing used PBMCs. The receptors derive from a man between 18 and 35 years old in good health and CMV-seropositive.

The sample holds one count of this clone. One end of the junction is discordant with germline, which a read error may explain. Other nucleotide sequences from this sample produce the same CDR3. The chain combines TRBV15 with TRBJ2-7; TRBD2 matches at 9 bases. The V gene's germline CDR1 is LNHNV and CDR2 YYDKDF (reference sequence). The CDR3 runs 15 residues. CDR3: CATSSGLAGPYEQYF. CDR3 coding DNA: TGTGCCACCAGCAGTGGCCTAGCGGGGCCGTACGAGCAATACTTC.

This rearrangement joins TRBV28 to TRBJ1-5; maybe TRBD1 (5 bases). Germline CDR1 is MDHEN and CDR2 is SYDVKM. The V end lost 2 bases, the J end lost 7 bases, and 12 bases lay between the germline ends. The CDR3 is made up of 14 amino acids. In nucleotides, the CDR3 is TGTGCCAGCAGTTTACCAGGGAAGAACCAGCCCCAGCATTTT. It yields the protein CASSLPGKNQPQHF.

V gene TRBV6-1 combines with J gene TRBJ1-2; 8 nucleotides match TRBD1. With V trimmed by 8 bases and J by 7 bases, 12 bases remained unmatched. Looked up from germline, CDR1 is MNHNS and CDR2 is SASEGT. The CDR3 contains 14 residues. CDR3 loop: CASLLRTGLSGYTF. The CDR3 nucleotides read TGTGCCAGCTTGTTGAGGACAGGGCTGTCTGGCTACACCTTC.

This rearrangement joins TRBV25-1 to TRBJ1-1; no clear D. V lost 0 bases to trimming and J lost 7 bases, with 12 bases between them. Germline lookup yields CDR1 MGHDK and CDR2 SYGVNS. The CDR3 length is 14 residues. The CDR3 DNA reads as TGTGCCAGCAGTGAATATGGGGAGGGCAGTGAAGCTTTCTTT. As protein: CASSEYGEGSEAFF.

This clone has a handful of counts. CDR3 in DNA: TGCAGCGTTGAAAAACAGGGAGGGTCTGAAGCTTTCTTT. This translates into CSVEKQGGSEAFF. V and J are TRBV29-1 and TRBJ1-1; D perhaps matches TRBD1 (6 bases). The CDR3 is 13 amino acids. V lost 2 bases, J lost 6 bases, and 13 bases lay in between. Germline CDR1 is SQVTM and CDR2 is ANQGSEA. Filled out from reference TRBV29-1 and TRBJ1-1, the complete variable domain reads SAVISQKPSRDICQRGTSLTIQCQVDSQVTMMFWYRQQPGQSLTLIATANQGSEATYESGFVIDKFPISRPNLTFSTLTVSNMSPEDSSIYLCSVEKQGGSEAFFGQGTRLTVV.

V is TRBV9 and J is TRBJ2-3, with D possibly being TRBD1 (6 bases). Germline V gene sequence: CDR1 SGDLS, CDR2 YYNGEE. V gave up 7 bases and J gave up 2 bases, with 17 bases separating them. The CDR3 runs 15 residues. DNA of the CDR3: TGTGCCAGCTCACCCCCGACAGGCCCCACAGATACGCAGTATTTT. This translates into CASSPPTGPTDTQYF.

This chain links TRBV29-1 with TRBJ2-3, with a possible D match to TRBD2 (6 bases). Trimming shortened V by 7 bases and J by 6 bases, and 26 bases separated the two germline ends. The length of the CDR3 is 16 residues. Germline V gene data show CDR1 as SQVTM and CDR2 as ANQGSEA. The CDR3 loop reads CSATKSPGRNVDTQYF. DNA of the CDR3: TGCAGCGCTACCAAATCGCCGGGGAGGAATGTGGATACGCAGTATTTT.

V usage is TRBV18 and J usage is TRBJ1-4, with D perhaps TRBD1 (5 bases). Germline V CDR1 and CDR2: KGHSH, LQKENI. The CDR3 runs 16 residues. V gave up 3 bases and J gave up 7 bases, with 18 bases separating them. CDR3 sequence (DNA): TGTGCCAGCTCACCTTGGCCGGGGGAACGAGGTGAAAAACTGTTTTTT. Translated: CASSPWPGERGEKLFF.

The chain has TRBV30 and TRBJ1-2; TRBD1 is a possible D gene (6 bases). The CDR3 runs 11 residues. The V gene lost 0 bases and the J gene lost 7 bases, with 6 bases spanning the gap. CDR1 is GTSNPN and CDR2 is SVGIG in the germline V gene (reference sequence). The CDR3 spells CAWSVQGGYTF. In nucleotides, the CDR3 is TGTGCCTGGAGTGTACAGGGTGGCTACACCTTC.

The CDR3 spells CASSLSAGGLEQYF. CDR3 bases: TGTGCCAGCAGTTTATCGGCAGGGGGGTTGGAGCAGTACTTC. The chain uses TRBV27 and TRBJ2-7, with a weak D call TRBD1 (7 bases). The CDR3 is 14 amino acids. Per germline, CDR1 MNHEY and CDR2 SMNVEV (reference sequence). Trimming took off 0 bases at V and 7 bases at J, with 13 bases between the two ends.

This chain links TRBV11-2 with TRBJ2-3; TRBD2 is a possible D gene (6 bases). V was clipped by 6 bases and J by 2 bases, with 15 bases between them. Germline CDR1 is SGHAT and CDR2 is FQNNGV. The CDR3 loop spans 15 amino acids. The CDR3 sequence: CASRVSGEPTDTQYF. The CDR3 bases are TGTGCCAGCAGAGTCTCGGGGGAACCCACAGATACGCAGTATTTT.

CDR3 nucleotide sequence: TGTGCCAGCAGCCAAAAACAGGGCAATAGCAATCAGCCCCAGCATTTT. Its translation: CASSQKQGNSNQPQHF. The chain couples TRBV4-2 to TRBJ1-5, with a possible D match to TRBD1 (6 bases). The length of the CDR3 is 16 residues. Trimming pared 2 bases from V and 0 bases from J, leaving 11 bases between. Germline V lookup: CDR1 LGHNA, CDR2 YNFKEQ.

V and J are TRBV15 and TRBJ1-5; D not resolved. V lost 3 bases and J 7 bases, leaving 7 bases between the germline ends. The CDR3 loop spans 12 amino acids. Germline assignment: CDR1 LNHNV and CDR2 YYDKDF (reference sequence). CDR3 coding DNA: TGTGCCACCAGCAGGTCCGGGCAGCCCCAGCATTTT. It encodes CATSRSGQPQHF.

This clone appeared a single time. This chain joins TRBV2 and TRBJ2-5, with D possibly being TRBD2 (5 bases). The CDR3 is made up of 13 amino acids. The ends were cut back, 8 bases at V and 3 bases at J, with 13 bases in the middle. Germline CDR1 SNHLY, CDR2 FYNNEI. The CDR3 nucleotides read TGTGCCAGCCAAATCCTGGAGGAAGAGACCCAGTACTTC. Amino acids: CASQILEEETQYF.